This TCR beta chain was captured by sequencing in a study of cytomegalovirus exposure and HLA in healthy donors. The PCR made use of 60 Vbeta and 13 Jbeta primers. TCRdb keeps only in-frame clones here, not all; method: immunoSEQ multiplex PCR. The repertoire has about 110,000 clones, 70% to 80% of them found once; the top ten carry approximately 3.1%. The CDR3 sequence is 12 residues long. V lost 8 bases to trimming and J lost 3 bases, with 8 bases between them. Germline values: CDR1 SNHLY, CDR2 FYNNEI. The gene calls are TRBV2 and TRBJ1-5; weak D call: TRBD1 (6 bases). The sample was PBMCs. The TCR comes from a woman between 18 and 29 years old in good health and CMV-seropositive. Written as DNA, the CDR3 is TGTGCCAGCGGACAGAACAATCAGCCCCAGCATTTT. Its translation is CASGQNNQPQHF.